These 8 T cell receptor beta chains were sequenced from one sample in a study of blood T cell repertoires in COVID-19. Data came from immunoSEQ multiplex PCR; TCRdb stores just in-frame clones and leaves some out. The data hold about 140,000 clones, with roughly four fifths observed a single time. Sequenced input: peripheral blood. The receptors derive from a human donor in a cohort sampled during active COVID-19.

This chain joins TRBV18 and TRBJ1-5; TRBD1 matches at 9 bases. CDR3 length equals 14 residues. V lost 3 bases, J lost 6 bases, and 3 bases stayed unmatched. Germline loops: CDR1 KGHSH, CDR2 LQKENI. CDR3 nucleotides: TGTGCCAGCTCACCTGACAGGGGGGCTCAGCCCCAGCATTTT. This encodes CASSPDRGAQPQHF.

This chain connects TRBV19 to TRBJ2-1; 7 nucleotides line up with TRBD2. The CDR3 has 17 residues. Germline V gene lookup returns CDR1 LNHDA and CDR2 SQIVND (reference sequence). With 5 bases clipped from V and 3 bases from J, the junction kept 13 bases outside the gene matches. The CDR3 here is CASSPSIGEGRYNEQFF. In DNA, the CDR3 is TGTGCCAGTAGTCCTTCCATTGGGGAGGGACGCTACAATGAGCAGTTCTTC.

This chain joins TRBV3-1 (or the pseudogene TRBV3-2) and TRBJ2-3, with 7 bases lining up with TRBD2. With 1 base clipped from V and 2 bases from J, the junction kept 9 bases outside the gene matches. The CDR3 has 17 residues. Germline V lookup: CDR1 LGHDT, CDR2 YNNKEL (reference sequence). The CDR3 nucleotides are TGTGCCAGCAGCCAAGGTTACCGGGACTATTACACAGATACGCAGTATTTT. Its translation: CASSQGYRDYYTDTQYF.

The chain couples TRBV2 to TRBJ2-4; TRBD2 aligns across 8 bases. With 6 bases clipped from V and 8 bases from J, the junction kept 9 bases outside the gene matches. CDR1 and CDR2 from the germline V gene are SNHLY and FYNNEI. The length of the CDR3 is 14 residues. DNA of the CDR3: TGTGCCAGCAGCCCCGGACTAGCCCCCTACATTCAGTACTTC. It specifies CASSPGLAPYIQYF.

The DNA of the CDR3 is TGTGCCAGCAGTAAAAGGGGGGACTATTATGGCTACACCTTC. As protein: CASSKRGDYYGYTF. This rearrangement joins TRBV27 to TRBJ1-2; D might be TRBD1 (6 bases). The CDR3 extends over 14 amino acids. Trimming took off 5 bases at V and 5 bases at J, with 15 bases between the two ends. In germline, CDR1 is MNHEY, CDR2 SMNVEV (reference sequence).

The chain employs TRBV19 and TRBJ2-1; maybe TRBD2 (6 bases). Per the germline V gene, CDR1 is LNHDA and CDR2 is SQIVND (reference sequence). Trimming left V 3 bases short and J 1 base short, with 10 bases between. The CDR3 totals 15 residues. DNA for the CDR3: TGTGCCAGTAGTATCGCTAGCGTATCCTACAATGAGCAGTTCTTC. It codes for CASSIASVSYNEQFF.

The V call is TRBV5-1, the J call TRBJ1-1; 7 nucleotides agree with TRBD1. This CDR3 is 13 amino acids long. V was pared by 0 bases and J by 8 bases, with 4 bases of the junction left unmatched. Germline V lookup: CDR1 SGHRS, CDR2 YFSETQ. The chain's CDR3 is CASSLGGTVEAFF. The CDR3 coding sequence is TGCGCCAGCAGCTTGGGGGGGACAGTAGAAGCTTTCTTT.

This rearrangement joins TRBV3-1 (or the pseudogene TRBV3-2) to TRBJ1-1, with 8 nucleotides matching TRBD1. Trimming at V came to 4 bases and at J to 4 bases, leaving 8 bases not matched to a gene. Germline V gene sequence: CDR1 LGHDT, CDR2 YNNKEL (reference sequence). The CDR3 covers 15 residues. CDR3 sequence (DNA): TGTGCCAGCAGCCTTCCCAGGGGGCTGGTCACTGAAGCTTTCTTT. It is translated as CASSLPRGLVTEAFF.